This entry lists 9 T cell receptor beta chains sequenced from one sample in a study of Graves' ophthalmopathy and Graves' hyperthyroidism. For repertoire sequencing, the TCR beta CDR3 regions were amplified from RNA transcripts. RT-PCR with HTBI primers came first, then second-round multiplex PCR. One entry per CDR3 protein, called by TCRdb with MiXCR from the multiplex PCR reads. The sample holds 300,000 to 400,000 distinct CDR3 sequences; 17% are singletons and the top ten take roughly 2.3%. Sequenced sample: peripheral blood. These receptors were taken from an adult woman with stable Graves' hyperthyroidism.

The V gene is TRBV7-8, the J gene TRBJ1-1, with 11 bases that match TRBD1. The CDR3 runs to 13 residues. Per the germline V gene, CDR1 is SGHVS and CDR2 is FQNEAQ. V lost 1 base to trimming and J lost 11 bases; unmatched junction nucleotides: 3. The DNA of the CDR3 is TGTGCCAGCAGCTTAGGAGGACAGGGGGCCGCTTTCTTT. This gives the protein CASSLGGQGAAFF.

This clonotype was counted ten times or more. The rearrangement links TRBV29-1 to TRBJ2-2, with D perhaps TRBD1 (6 bases). Germline V gives CDR1 SQVTM, CDR2 ANQGSEA. The CDR3 loop spans 13 amino acids. V gave up 5 bases and J gave up 2 bases, with 9 bases separating them. The CDR3 protein is CSVQDRNTGELFF. The CDR3 DNA follows: TGCAGCGTTCAGGACAGAAACACCGGGGAGCTGTTTTTT.

This clonotype was observed at least ten times. In DNA form, the CDR3 reads TGTGCCAGCAGTGACCGCTCCTCAGGCAATCAGCCCCAGCATTTT. This translates into CASSDRSSGNQPQHF. The chain combines TRBV6-4 with TRBJ1-5, with D unclear. Germline values: CDR1 MRHNA, CDR2 SNTAGT. V lost 2 bases and J 2 bases, leaving 10 bases between the germline ends. CDR3 length: 15 amino acids.

This clonotype was found many times. The chain carries TRBV15 and TRBJ1-2; unclear D gene. From germline, CDR1 is LNHNV and CDR2 YYDKDF (reference sequence). The CDR3 runs 13 residues. The ends were cut back, 0 bases at V and 4 bases at J, with 6 bases in the middle. CDR3 nucleotide sequence: TGTGCCACCAGCAGAGATAACAGCTATGGCTACACCTTC. Translated: CATSRDNSYGYTF.

The rearrangement links TRBV3-1 to TRBJ2-5; 12 bases align to TRBD2. The germline gives CDR1 LGHDT, CDR2 YNNKEL (reference sequence). Unmatched junction bases numbered 9, after V lost 2 bases and J lost 5 bases. This CDR3 region has 17 residues. CDR3 amino acids: CASSQTGLAGWFETQYF. Written as DNA, the CDR3 is TGTGCCAGCAGCCAAACAGGACTAGCGGGATGGTTCGAGACCCAGTACTTC.

This clonotype was recorded at least ten times. CDR3 in amino acids: CASSQRERSYEQYF. CDR3 sequence (DNA): TGTGCCAGCAGCCAGCGGGAGAGGTCCTACGAGCAGTACTTC. The chain uses TRBV12-3 or TRBV12-4 and TRBJ2-7; 8 bases map to TRBD2. The length of the CDR3 is 14 residues. V dropped 6 bases and J dropped 1; count of bases not matched to a gene: 5.

This clonotype was counted ten times or more. J is TRBJ1-2 and V is TRBV29-1, with D perhaps matching TRBD1 (6 bases). The CDR3 contains 15 residues. Germline assignment: CDR1 SQVTM and CDR2 ANQGSEA. V lost 0 bases, J lost 8 bases, and 19 bases lay in between. The CDR3, as DNA: TGCAGCGTTGAAGATTCGACAGGCCCCTCGCAAGGCTACACCTTC. Translation gives CSVEDSTGPSQGYTF.

This clonotype showed up many times. V and J are TRBV4-2 and TRBJ1-1; 7 nucleotides agree with TRBD1. Germline CDR1 and CDR2: LGHNA and YNFKEQ. The CDR3 runs 15 residues. Germline trimming cut 5 bases from V and 1 base from J; bases unmatched to any gene: 7. CDR3 DNA sequence: TGTGCCAGCAGCACAAGACAGGGTCAGAACACTGAAGCTTTCTTT. Residues: CASSTRQGQNTEAFF.

This clonotype was picked up many times. Germline and junction disagree at one end, which may indicate a read error. The chain couples TRBV28 to TRBJ1-5; the D gene is possibly TRBD1 (6 bases). The CDR3 has 12 amino acids. Germline lookup yields CDR1 MDHEN and CDR2 SYDVKM. Here the CDR3 reads CTSIGGNQPQHF. Here the CDR3 DNA reads TGTACCAGCATAGGGGGTAATCAGCCCCAGCATTTT.